These 19 T cell receptor beta chains were all obtained from the same sample, sequenced in a study of molecular identifiers for immune sequencing clone quantification. TCRdb processed the PCR reads anew with MiXCR; each CDR3 protein has one entry. The profile covers roughly 97,000 distinct CDR3 sequences, with 20% to 30% appearing a single time and 0.94% taken by the ten largest. Specimen: naive CD8+ T cells from blood, with Jurkat cell RNA spiked in. Subset denoted: FACS-sorted CD8+CD4-CCR7+CD45RA+ naive T cells. The receptors derive from a human donor in good health. Some libraries in this study had Jurkat cell RNA spiked in.

Note on this clonotype: A much larger clonotype is one base distant, so this may be a read error. CDR3 in amino acids: CASSLASGISTGTQYF. For the CDR3, the DNA is TGCGCCAGCAGCTTGGCTAGCGGGATTAGCACAGGTACGCAGTATTTT. The chain employs TRBV5-1 and TRBJ2-3; 9 nucleotides agree with TRBD2. Looked up from germline, CDR1 is SGHRS and CDR2 is YFSETQ. The CDR3 length is 16 residues.

About this clonotype itself: A single base separates this from a much larger clone, so it may be a read error. The chain is built from TRBV4-1 and TRBJ2-5; D is perhaps TRBD1 or TRBD2 (5 bases each). This CDR3 region has 12 residues. CDR1 and CDR2 (germline): MGHRA, YSYEKL. The CDR3 is CASSQDRGTHYF. DNA for the CDR3: TGCGCCAGCAGCCAAGATAGAGGGACCCACTACTTC.

This clonotype was picked up many times. Here the CDR3 reads CASSLAGTSVFDTQYF. In DNA form, the CDR3 reads TGTGCCAGCAGCTTAGCCGGGACTAGCGTTTTTGATACGCAGTATTTT. The V gene is TRBV11-2, the J gene TRBJ2-3, with TRBD2 identical over 10 bases. The CDR3 extends over 16 amino acids. Trimming cost V 1 base and J 6 bases; bases outside gene matches: 7. Per germline, CDR1 SGHAT and CDR2 FQNNGV.

This clonotype was detected ten times or more. CDR3 residues: CASSTGTGSGNTIYF. For the CDR3, the DNA is TGTGCCAGCAGCACAGGGACAGGCTCTGGAAACACCATATATTTT. This chain connects TRBV7-9 to TRBJ1-3; 8 nucleotides align to TRBD1. The ends lost 5 bases at V and 0 bases at J; junction bases unmatched: 3. The CDR3 spans 15 residues. Germline loops: CDR1 SEHNR, CDR2 FQNEAQ (reference sequence).

This clonotype was seen a handful of times. The V gene is TRBV11-2, the J gene TRBJ1-2, with TRBD1 matching 7 bases. V gave up 5 bases and J gave up 4 bases; unmatched junction bases: 13. The CDR3 runs 16 residues. Germline-derived CDR1 and CDR2 are SGHAT and FQNNGV. DNA for the CDR3: TGTGCCAGCAGCCCTATTAGGGACAGCTTTGCCTATGGCTACACCTTC. Its translation: CASSPIRDSFAYGYTF.

Ten or more counts support this clonotype. The V call is TRBV6-6, the J call TRBJ2-3; D remains unclear. The CDR3 runs to 13 residues. V dropped 8 bases and J dropped 4 bases, with 13 bases sitting between them. The germline V gene encodes CDR1 MNHNY and CDR2 SVGAGI (reference sequence). The CDR3 nucleotides read TGTGCCAGCCACTCCGTGACCTCAGATACGCAGTATTTT. Translating it yields CASHSVTSDTQYF.

This clonotype showed up just a few times. The rearrangement joins TRBV5-8 to TRBJ1-5; D is ambiguous. This CDR3 region has 15 residues. CDR1 is SGHTS, CDR2 YDEGEE, per germline. V lost 5 bases and J lost 0, with 12 bases in between. For the CDR3, the DNA is TGTGCCAGCAGACCTCTCCCCTATAGCAATCAGCCCCAGCATTTT. It yields the protein CASRPLPYSNQPQHF.

The chain carries TRBV5-1 and TRBJ2-3; D possibly uses TRBD1 or TRBD2 (5 bases each). CDR3 length: 16 amino acids. Germline V CDR1 and CDR2: SGHRS, YFSETQ. The V gene lost 1 base and the J gene lost 2 bases, with 14 bases spanning the gap. The CDR3 loop is CASSLWGTDTTDTQYF. CDR3 nucleotides: TGCGCCAGCAGCTTGTGGGGGACGGACACCACAGATACGCAGTATTTT.

The chain couples TRBV27 to TRBJ2-7; D unresolved. The CDR3 is 13 residues long. V gave up 3 bases and J gave up 5 bases, with 11 bases separating them. Germline values: CDR1 MNHEY, CDR2 SMNVEV (reference sequence). The CDR3 coding sequence is TGTGCCAGCAGTTTTGACGAGGCCCACGAGCAGTACTTC. Its translation: CASSFDEAHEQYF.

Turning to this clonotype: Given the absence of the conserved phenylalanine or tryptophan at the CDR3 end, a read error is likely. Because the CDR3's place on the DNA is in doubt, the DNA is left out and the CDR3 is given as listed by TCRdb. The V call is TRBV3-2, the J call TRBJ2-5; the DNA was not compared with TRBD2, the D call given in the table. TRBV3-2 represents a pseudogene. The CDR3 is 16 residues long, counting both termini. The chain's CDR3 is CASSQSPEAGEETQYL.

This clonotype was counted only a few times. The gene calls are TRBV10-3 and TRBJ2-1, with a possible D match to TRBD1 (5 bases). The CDR3 loop spans 15 amino acids. Germline V gene data show CDR1 as ENHRY and CDR2 as SYGVKD. V shed 4 bases and J shed 1 base, with 11 bases lying between them. The CDR3 loop is CAISVGAGSYNEQFF. The CDR3 bases are TGTGCCATCAGTGTTGGGGCAGGGTCCTACAATGAGCAGTTCTTC.

This clonotype was recorded many times. V is TRBV7-9 and J is TRBJ2-5; TRBD2 aligns across 9 bases. The V gene's germline CDR1 is SEHNR and CDR2 FQNEAQ (reference sequence). This CDR3 comprises 17 residues. The junction had 11 bases not matched to a gene; V was cut back by 0 bases and J by 6 bases. CDR3: CASSLAGSGGPVKTQYF. The CDR3 DNA sequence: TGTGCCAGCAGCTTAGCGGGTAGCGGGGGACCCGTGAAGACCCAGTACTTC.

As for this clonotype: A much bigger clone sits one base away, suggesting this may be a read error. The chain joins TRBV9 to TRBJ2-7, with TRBD2 as a possible D gene (5 bases). The CDR3 has 15 residues. CDR1 is SGDLS and CDR2 is YYNGEE in the germline V gene. V was shortened by 0 bases and J by 5 bases, with 15 bases between the two germline ends. CDR3 amino acids: CASSVGEQEVHEQYF. The CDR3 DNA sequence: TGTGCCAGCAGCGTAGGGGAGCAGGAGGTCCACGAGCAGTACTTC.

As concerns this clonotype: A much larger clone lies one base from this, so it may be a read error. This chain links TRBV27 with TRBJ2-7; TRBD1 agrees at 9 bases. Trimming took 6 bases from V and 6 from J; bases not matched to a gene: 6. This CDR3 has 13 residues. Germline values: CDR1 MNHEY, CDR2 SMNVEV (reference sequence). CDR3 sequence (DNA): TGTGCCAGCAGGCCACAGGGGGCCTCCGAGCAGTACTTC. This codes for CASRPQGASEQYF.

This clonotype was detected ten times or more. The rearrangement joins TRBV20-1 to TRBJ2-3, with a tentative D call TRBD2 (5 bases). Germline V gene data show CDR1 as DFQATT and CDR2 as SNEGSKA (reference sequence). Trimming removed 0 bases at V and 2 bases at J, with 12 bases between. The CDR3 has 15 residues. CDR3 amino acids: CSARDPAALTDTQYF. The CDR3 DNA is TGCAGTGCTAGAGACCCAGCGGCTCTCACAGATACGCAGTATTTT.

This clonotype was found many times. The chain couples TRBV29-1 to TRBJ2-3; 9 bases map to TRBD2. The junction had 7 bases not matched to a gene; V was cut back by 6 bases and J by 3 bases. Germline V gene sequence: CDR1 SQVTM, CDR2 ANQGSEA. This CDR3 region has 14 residues. CDR3 nucleotide sequence: TGCAGCGTCGCCAGACTAGCGGATACAGATACGCAGTATTTT. It translates to CSVARLADTDTQYF.

This chain joins TRBV5-4 and TRBJ1-2; maybe TRBD1 (5 bases). V shed 2 bases and J shed 5 bases, with 16 bases lying between them. The CDR3 has 15 residues. The germline CDR1 and CDR2 sequences are SGHNT and YYREEE (reference sequence). The CDR3 reads CASSLIGQALYGYTF. CDR3 sequence (DNA): TGTGCCAGCAGCTTAATAGGACAAGCTCTTTATGGCTACACCTTC.

There are many counts of this clonotype. J is TRBJ1-2 and V is TRBV29-1; D might be TRBD1 (5 bases). The CDR3 is 12 amino acids. Trimming pared 4 bases from V and 3 bases from J, leaving 9 bases between. Germline V gene sequence: CDR1 SQVTM, CDR2 ANQGSEA. CDR3: CSVAGAYYGYTF. The CDR3 nucleotides read TGCAGCGTTGCCGGGGCTTACTATGGCTACACCTTC.

In this sample, this clonotype turned up many times. This chain joins TRBV7-9 and TRBJ1-5; no reliable D call. The V gene's germline CDR1 is SEHNR and CDR2 FQNEAQ (reference sequence). The length of the CDR3 is 12 residues. Deletions cut 5 bases from V and 7 bases from J, with 9 bases between. For the CDR3, the DNA is TGTGCCAGCAGCCTAGAAGCGCAGCCCCAGCATTTT. Translating gives CASSLEAQPQHF.